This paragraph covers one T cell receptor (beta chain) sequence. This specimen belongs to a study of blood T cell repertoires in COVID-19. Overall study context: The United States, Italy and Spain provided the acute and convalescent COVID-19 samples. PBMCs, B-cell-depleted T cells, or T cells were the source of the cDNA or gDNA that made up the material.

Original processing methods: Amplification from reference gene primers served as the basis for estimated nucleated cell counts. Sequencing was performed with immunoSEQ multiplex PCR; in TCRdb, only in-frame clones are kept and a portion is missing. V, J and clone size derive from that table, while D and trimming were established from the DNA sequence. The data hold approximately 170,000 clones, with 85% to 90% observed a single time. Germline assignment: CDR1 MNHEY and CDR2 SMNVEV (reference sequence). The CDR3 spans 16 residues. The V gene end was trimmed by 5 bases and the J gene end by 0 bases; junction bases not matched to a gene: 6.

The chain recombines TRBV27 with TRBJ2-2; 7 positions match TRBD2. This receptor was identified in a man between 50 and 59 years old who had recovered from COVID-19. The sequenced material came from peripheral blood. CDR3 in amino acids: CASSGNGLANTGELFF. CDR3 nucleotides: TGTGCCAGCAGTGGTAATGGACTAGCGAACACCGGGGAGCTGTTTTTT.